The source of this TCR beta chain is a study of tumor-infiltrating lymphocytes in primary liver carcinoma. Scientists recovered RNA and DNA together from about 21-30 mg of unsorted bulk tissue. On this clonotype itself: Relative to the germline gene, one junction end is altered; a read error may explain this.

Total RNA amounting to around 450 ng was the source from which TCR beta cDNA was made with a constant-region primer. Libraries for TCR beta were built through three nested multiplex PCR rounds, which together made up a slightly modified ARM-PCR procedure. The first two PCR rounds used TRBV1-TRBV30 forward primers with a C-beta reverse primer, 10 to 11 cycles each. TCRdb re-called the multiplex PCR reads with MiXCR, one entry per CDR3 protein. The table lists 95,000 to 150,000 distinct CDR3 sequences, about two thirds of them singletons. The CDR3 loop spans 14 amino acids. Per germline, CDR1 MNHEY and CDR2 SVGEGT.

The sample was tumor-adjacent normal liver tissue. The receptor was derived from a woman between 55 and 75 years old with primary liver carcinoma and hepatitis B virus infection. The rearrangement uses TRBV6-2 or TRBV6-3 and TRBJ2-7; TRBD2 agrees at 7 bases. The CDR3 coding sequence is TGCCAGCAGTACCCGCGGCGGGGGATCTACGAGCAGTACTTC. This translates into CQQYPRRGIYEQYF.